The next 18 T cell receptor beta chains were all read from a single sample in a study of shared clonotypes between healthy human individuals. TCRdb's copy holds only in-frame clones and misses some; the assay was immunoSEQ multiplex PCR. Of under 600,000 clones in the sample, 95% to 96% are singletons; the top ten hold 0.05% to 0.08%. The sequenced sample was naive CD4+ T cells sorted from blood. The sample's subset: CD45RA+ positively selected. These receptors were collected from a woman aged 30 to 39 in good health.

The sample holds a few counts of this clone. The chain links TRBV30 to TRBJ1-2, with D perhaps TRBD1 (6 bases). The CDR3 extends over 12 amino acids. Germline CDR1 is GTSNPN and CDR2 is SVGIG (reference sequence). V lost 5 bases and J 4 bases, leaving 11 bases between the germline ends. DNA for the CDR3: TGTGCCTGGCAACAGGGAAGCTATGGCTACACCTTC. Encoded protein: CAWQQGSYGYTF. The full variable domain, its missing parts supplied by reference TRBV30 and TRBJ1-2, is SQTIHQWPATLVQPVGSPLSLECTVEGTSNPNLYWYRQAAGRGLQLLFYSVGIGQISSEVPQNLSASRPQDRQFILSSKKLLLSDSGFYLCAWQQGSYGYTFGSGTRLTVV.

The CDR3 sequence: CASSPNNLGRALPYEQYF. CDR3 nucleotide sequence: TGTGCCAGCAGCCCTAACAACCTCGGGAGGGCCCTTCCCTACGAGCAGTACTTC. V and J are TRBV5-4 and TRBJ2-5; 8 bases line up with TRBD2. The closer fit of TRBJ2-7 to the DNA end suggests the J call may be wrong. The CDR3 consists of 18 residues. CDR1 is SGHNT and CDR2 is YYREEE in the germline V gene (reference sequence).

The rearrangement uses TRBV4-1 and TRBJ2-1, with 9 bases matching TRBD2. V was pared by 0 bases and J by 10 bases, with 7 bases of the junction left unmatched. The germline CDR1 and CDR2 sequences are MGHRA and YSYEKL. The CDR3 is 15 amino acids. CDR3 region: CASSQETSGSEEQFF. The CDR3 DNA is TGCGCCAGCAGCCAAGAGACTAGCGGATCGGAAGAGCAGTTCTTC.

This clone showed up just once. This chain joins TRBV19 and TRBJ2-1; D is unclear. Germline lookup yields CDR1 LNHDA and CDR2 SQIVND (reference sequence). This CDR3 has 13 residues. V was pared by 2 bases and J by 4 bases, with 6 bases between. The DNA for the CDR3 is TGTGCCAGTAGTATAAATTCTTACAATGAGCAGTTCTTC. Its translation: CASSINSYNEQFF.

The chain joins TRBV5-1 to TRBJ1-2; no clear D gene. This CDR3 is 14 amino acids long. CDR1 SGHRS and CDR2 YFSETQ come from the germline V gene. Between the trimmed V and J ends, which lost 0 bases and 4 bases, there was a span of 10 bases. In DNA form, the CDR3 reads TGCGCCAGCAGCTTGGCAGGTCAGAGCTATGGCTACACCTTC. Amino acids: CASSLAGQSYGYTF.

This chain connects TRBV28 to TRBJ2-2; tentatively, D is TRBD1 (6 bases). The CDR3 has 17 residues. The germline V and J ends were trimmed by 3 bases and 0 bases, with 14 bases remaining between them. From germline, CDR1 is MDHEN and CDR2 SYDVKM. CDR3 region: CASSFPRQATNTGELFF. DNA for the CDR3: TGTGCCAGCAGTTTTCCTCGACAGGCAACGAACACCGGGGAGCTGTTTTTT.

The chain combines TRBV23-1 with TRBJ1-1; no definite D call. Being an ORF, TRBV23-1 has a function that is uncertain. The CDR3 totals 16 residues. V lost 5 bases to trimming and J lost 3 bases, with 19 bases between them. The CDR3, as DNA: TGCGCCAGCAGTGATTGGAGGGATAAAATTTACACTGAAGCTTTCTTT. Its translation is CASSDWRDKIYTEAFF.

The chain couples TRBV2 to TRBJ2-1; D possibly uses TRBD1 or TRBD2 (5 bases each). The CDR3 runs 15 residues. Trimming removed 8 bases at V and 2 bases at J, with 16 bases between. Germline V gene lookup returns CDR1 SNHLY and CDR2 FYNNEI. The CDR3 reads CASRGGRDPYNEQFF. The CDR3 DNA is TGTGCCAGCCGGGGCGGCAGGGACCCCTACAATGAGCAGTTCTTC.

The CDR3 loop is CASSFIEHYEQYF. The CDR3 DNA is TGTGCCAGCAGCTTTATAGAACACTACGAGCAGTACTTC. The rearrangement uses TRBV11-2 and TRBJ2-7; D uncertain. In germline, CDR1 is SGHAT, CDR2 FQNNGV. Trimming removed 3 bases from V and 3 bases from J, with 9 bases in between. The CDR3 is 13 amino acids.

The chain uses TRBV28 and TRBJ1-2; TRBD1 agrees at 7 bases. The ends lost 7 bases at V and 2 bases at J; junction bases unmatched: 7. The CDR3 sequence is 14 residues long. CDR1 and CDR2 from the germline V gene are MDHEN and SYDVKM. CDR3 sequence (DNA): TGTGCCAGCACGGGACAGAAGAAAAACTATGGCTACACCTTC. It yields the protein CASTGQKKNYGYTF.

The CDR3 bases are TGTGCCACCAGCTCGACTAGCCCAGATACGCAGTATTTT. It is translated as CATSSTSPDTQYF. The V gene is TRBV15, the J gene TRBJ2-3; TRBD2 matches 7 bases. This CDR3 spans 13 amino acids. Germline trimming cut 5 bases from V and 4 bases from J; bases unmatched to any gene: 3. Germline V gene data show CDR1 as LNHNV and CDR2 as YYDKDF (reference sequence).

The chain recombines TRBV28 with TRBJ1-4, with a tentative D call TRBD1 (6 bases). Between the trimmed V and J ends, which lost 5 bases and 0 bases, there was a span of 16 bases. Germline V gene data show CDR1 as MDHEN and CDR2 as SYDVKM. This CDR3 has 17 residues. The CDR3 DNA sequence: TGTGCCAGCAGTCCCCCCGGGACAAGCCCAACTAATGAAAAACTGTTTTTT. This codes for CASSPPGTSPTNEKLFF.

This chain links TRBV5-8 with TRBJ1-2, with D possibly TRBD1 on 6 matching bases. Germline V gives CDR1 SGHTS, CDR2 YDEGEE. V lost 4 bases to trimming and J lost 8 bases, with 15 bases between them. The CDR3 sequence is 13 residues long. The CDR3 DNA sequence: TGTGCCAGCAGCACAGGACAGAGGGAAGGCTACACCTTC. This codes for CASSTGQREGYTF.

The chain carries TRBV6-5 and TRBJ2-7; maybe TRBD2 (5 bases). CDR3 size: 15 residues. The V gene's germline CDR1 is MNHEY and CDR2 SVGAGI. The germline V and J ends were trimmed by 4 bases and 6 bases, with 19 bases remaining between them. The CDR3 spells CASSSFEAGKAEQYF. CDR3 bases: TGTGCCAGCAGTTCCTTTGAGGCGGGTAAGGCCGAGCAGTACTTC.

This chain joins TRBV11-2 and TRBJ2-1; a weak D match, TRBD1 (6 bases). The CDR3 has 13 amino acids. V was pared by 0 bases and J by 12 bases, with 12 bases between. Germline lookup yields CDR1 SGHAT and CDR2 FQNNGV. This CDR3 is CASSLEWQGLQFF. The CDR3, as DNA: TGTGCCAGCAGCTTAGAGTGGCAGGGGTTGCAGTTCTTC.

The chain carries TRBV7-9 and TRBJ2-3; D is possibly TRBD1 (6 bases). CDR3 length equals 17 residues. Looked up from germline, CDR1 is SEHNR and CDR2 is FQNEAQ (reference sequence). V shed 11 bases and J shed 2 bases, with 26 bases lying between them. The CDR3 sequence: CALPWDNEKAATDTQYF. In nucleotides, the CDR3 is TGTGCCCTACCGTGGGACAACGAAAAAGCGGCCACAGATACGCAGTATTTT.

J is TRBJ2-7 and V is TRBV11-3; 7 positions match TRBD2. CDR3 length: 14 amino acids. Germline trimming cut 6 bases from V and 6 bases from J; bases unmatched to any gene: 11. Germline-derived CDR1 and CDR2 are SGHNT and YENEEA. The CDR3 region is CASSSSKTSREQYF. CDR3 DNA: TGTGCCAGCAGTTCCTCTAAGACTAGCCGCGAGCAGTACTTC. The variable domain in full, with the rest retrieved from reference TRBV11-3 and TRBJ2-7, is EAGVVQSPRYKIIEKKQPVAFWCNPISGHNTLYWYLQNLGQGPELLIRYENEEAVDDSQLPKDRFSAERLKGVDSTLKIQPAELGDSAVYLCASSSSKTSREQYFGPGTRLTVT.

The V gene is TRBV2, the J gene TRBJ2-2, with D perhaps TRBD1 (6 bases). This CDR3 spans 15 amino acids. Germline assignment: CDR1 SNHLY and CDR2 FYNNEI. The V and J ends lost 4 bases and 1 base respectively, with 10 bases between them. The CDR3 DNA reads as TGTGCCAGCAGTGTTCAGGGGAAGAACACCGGGGAGCTGTTTTTT. It translates to CASSVQGKNTGELFF.